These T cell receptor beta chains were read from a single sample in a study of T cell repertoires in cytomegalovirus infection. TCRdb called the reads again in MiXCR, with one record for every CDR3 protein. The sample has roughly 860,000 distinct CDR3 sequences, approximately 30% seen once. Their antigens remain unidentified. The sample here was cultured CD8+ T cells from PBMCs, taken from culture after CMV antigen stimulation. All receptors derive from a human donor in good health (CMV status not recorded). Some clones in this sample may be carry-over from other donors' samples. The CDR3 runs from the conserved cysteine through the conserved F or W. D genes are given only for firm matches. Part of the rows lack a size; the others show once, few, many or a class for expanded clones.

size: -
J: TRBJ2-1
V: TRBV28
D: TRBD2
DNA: TGTGCCAGCAGCTCCGGACTAGCGGGGAATGAGCAGTTCTTC
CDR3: CASSSGLAGNEQFF

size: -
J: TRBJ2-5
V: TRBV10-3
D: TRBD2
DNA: TGTGCCATCAGTCTACTAGCGGGGGGGAGAGAGACCCAGTACTTC
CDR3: CAISLLAGGRETQYF

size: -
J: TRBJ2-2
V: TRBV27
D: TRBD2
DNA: TGTGCCAGCTGGGCTCTCGGGACTAGCGGGGCCGGGGAGCTGTTTTTT
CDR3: CASWALGTSGAGELFF

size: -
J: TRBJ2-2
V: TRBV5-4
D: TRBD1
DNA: TGTGCCAGCAGCTCGACAGGGGGCGGGAGCGGGGAGCTGTTTTTT
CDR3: CASSSTGGGSGELFF

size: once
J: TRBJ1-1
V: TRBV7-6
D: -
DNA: TGTGCCAGCAGCTCACAGGACCCCAGGACTGAAGCTTTCTTT
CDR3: CASSSQDPRTEAFF

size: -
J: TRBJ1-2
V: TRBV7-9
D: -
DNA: TGTGCCAGCAGCTTGTATCACGTGCGGGCCGGGCCGTCGGATGGCTACACCTTC
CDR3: CASSLYHVRAGPSDGYTF

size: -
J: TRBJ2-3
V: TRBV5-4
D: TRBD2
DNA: TGTGCCAGCAGCTTTAAGCGGGAAAGTACAGATACGCAGTATTTT
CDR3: CASSFKRESTDTQYF

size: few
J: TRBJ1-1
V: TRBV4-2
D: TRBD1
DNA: TGTGCCAGCAGCCCGAGCAGGGGGATGAACACTGAAGCTTTCTTT
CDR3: CASSPSRGMNTEAFF

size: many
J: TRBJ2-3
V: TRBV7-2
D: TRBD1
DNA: TGTGCCAGCCCCATAACAGGGGTCACAGATACGCAGTATTTT
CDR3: CASPITGVTDTQYF

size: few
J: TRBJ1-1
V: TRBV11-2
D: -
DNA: TGTGCCAGCAGCTTCGGGAAGGCTTGGAACACTGAAGCTTTCTTT
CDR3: CASSFGKAWNTEAFF